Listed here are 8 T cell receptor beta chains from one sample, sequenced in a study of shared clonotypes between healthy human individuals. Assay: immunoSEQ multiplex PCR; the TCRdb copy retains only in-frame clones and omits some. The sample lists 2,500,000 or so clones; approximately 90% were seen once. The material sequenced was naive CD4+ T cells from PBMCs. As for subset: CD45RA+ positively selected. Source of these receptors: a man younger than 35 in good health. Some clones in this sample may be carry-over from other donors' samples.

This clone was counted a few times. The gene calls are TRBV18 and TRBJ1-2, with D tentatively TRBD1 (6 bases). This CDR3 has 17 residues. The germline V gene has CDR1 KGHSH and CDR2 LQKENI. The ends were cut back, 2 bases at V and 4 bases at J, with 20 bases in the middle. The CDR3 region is CASSPSIAEGGFYGYTF. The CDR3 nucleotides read TGTGCCAGCTCACCAAGTATAGCAGAAGGGGGATTCTATGGCTACACCTTC.

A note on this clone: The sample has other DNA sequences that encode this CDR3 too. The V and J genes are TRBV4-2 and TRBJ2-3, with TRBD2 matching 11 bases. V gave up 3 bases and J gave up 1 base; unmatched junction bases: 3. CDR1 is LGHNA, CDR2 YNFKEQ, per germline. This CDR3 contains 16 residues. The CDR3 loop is CASSQELAGGTDTQYF. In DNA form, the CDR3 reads TGTGCCAGCAGCCAGGAACTAGCGGGGGGCACAGATACGCAGTATTTT.

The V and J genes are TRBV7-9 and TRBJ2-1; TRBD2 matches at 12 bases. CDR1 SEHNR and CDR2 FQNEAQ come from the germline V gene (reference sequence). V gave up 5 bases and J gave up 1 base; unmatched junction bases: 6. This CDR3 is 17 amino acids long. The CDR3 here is CASSNAGTSGSYNEQFF. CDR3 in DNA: TGTGCCAGCAGCAATGCCGGGACTAGCGGGTCCTACAATGAGCAGTTCTTC. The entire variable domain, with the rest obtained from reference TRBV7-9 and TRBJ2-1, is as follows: DTGVSQNPRHKITKRGQNVTFRCDPISEHNRLYWYRQTLGQGPEFLTYFQNEAQLEKSRLLSDRFSAERPKGSFSTLEIQRTEQGDSAMYLCASSNAGTSGSYNEQFFGPGTRLTVL.

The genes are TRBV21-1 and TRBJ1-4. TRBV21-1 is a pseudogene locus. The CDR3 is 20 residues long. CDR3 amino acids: CASSNPARDRPIATNEKLFF. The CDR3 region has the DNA TGTGCCAGCAGCAATCCGGCTCGGGACCGCCCGATCGCAACTAATGAAAAACTGTTTTTT.

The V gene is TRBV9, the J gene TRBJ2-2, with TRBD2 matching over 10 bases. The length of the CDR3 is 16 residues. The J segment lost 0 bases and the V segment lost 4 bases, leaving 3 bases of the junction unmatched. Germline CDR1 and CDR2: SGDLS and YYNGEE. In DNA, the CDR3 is TGTGCCAGCAGCAGACTAGCGGGTGCGAACACCGGGGAGCTGTTTTTT. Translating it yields CASSRLAGANTGELFF. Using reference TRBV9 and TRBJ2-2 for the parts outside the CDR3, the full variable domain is DSGVTQTPKHLITATGQRVTLRCSPRSGDLSVYWYQQSLDQGLQFLIQYYNGEERAKGNILERFSAQQFPDLHSELNLSSLELGDSALYFCASSRLAGANTGELFFGEGSRLTVL.

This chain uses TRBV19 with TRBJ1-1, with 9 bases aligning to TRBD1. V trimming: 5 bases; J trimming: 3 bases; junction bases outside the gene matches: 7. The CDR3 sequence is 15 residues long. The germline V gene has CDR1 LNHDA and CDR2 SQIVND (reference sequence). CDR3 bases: TGTGCCAGTAGTTCAACAGGGGGCGCGTACACTGAAGCTTTCTTT. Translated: CASSSTGGAYTEAFF.

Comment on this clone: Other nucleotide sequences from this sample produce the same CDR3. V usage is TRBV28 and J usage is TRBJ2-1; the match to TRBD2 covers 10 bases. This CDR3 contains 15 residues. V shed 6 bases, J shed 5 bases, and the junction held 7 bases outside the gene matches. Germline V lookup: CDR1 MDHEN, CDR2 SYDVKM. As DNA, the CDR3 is TGTGCCAGCAGCTTAGCGGGAGGCCCACACAATGAGCAGTTCTTC. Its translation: CASSLAGGPHNEQFF.

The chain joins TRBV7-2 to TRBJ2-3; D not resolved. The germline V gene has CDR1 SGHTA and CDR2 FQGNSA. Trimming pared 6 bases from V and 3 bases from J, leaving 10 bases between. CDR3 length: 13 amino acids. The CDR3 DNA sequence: TGTGCCAGCAGGGGCAGTGGGACAGATACGCAGTATTTT. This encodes CASRGSGTDTQYF.